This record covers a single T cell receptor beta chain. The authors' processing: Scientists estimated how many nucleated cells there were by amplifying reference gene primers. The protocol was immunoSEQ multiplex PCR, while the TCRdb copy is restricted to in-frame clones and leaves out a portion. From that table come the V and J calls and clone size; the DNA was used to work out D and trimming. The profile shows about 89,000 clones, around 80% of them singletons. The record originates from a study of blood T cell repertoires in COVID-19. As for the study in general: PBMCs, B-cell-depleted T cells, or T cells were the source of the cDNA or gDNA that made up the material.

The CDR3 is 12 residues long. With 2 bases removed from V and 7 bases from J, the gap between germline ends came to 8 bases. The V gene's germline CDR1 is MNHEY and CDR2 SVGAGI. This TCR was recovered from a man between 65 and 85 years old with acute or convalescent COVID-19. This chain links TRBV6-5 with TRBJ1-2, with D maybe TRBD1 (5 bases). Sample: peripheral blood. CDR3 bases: TGTGCCAGCAGTTACGAGCAGGGTGGCTACACCTTC. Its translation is CASSYEQGGYTF.